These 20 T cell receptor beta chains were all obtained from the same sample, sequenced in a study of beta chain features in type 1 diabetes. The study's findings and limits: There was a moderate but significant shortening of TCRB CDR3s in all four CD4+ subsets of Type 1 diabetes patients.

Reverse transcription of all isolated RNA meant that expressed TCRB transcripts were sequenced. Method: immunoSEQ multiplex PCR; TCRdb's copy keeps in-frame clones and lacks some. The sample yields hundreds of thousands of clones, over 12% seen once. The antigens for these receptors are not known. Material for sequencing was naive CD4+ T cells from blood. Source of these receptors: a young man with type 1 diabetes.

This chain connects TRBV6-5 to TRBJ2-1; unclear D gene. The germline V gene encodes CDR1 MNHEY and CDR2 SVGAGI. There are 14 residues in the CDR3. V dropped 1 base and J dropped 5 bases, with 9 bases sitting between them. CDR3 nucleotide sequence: TGTGCCAGCAGTTACTACCACAGCGACAATGAGCAGTTCTTC. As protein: CASSYYHSDNEQFF.

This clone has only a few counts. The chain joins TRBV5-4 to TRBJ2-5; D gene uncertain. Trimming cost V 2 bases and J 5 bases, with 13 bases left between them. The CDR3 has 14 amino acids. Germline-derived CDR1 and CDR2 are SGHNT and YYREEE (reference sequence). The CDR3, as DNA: TGTGCCAGCAGCTTTCCCCCGGATCGGGAGACCCAGTACTTC. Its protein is CASSFPPDRETQYF.

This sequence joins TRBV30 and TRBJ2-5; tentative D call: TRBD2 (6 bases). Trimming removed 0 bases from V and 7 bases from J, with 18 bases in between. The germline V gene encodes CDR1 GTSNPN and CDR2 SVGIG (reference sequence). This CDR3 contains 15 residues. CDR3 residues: CAWSVLTGTGGTQYF. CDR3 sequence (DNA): TGTGCCTGGAGTGTCCTTACGGGAACCGGGGGGACCCAGTACTTC.

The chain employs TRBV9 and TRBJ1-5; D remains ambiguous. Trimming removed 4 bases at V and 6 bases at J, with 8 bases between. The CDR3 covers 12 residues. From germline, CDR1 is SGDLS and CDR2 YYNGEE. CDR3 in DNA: TGTGCCAGCAGCCAACTGGGTCAGCCCCAGCATTTT. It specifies CASSQLGQPQHF.

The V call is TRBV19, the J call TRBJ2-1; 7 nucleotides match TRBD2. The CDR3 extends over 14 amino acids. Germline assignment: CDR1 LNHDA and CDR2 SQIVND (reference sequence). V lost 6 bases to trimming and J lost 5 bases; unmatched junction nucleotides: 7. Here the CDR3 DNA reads TGTGCCAGTAGCCGGGACTACCGAGACAATGAGCAGTTCTTC. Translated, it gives CASSRDYRDNEQFF.

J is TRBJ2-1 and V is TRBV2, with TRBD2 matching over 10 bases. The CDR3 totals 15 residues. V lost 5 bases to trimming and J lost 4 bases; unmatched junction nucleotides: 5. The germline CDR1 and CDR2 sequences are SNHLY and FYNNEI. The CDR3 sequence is CASSLQREGYNEQFF. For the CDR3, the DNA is TGTGCCAGCAGTCTCCAGCGGGAGGGGTACAATGAGCAGTTCTTC.

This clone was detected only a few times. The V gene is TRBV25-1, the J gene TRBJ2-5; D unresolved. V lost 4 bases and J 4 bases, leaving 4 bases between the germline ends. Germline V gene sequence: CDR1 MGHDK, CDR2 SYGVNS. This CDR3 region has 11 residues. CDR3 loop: CASSAVETQYF. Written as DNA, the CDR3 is TGTGCCAGCAGTGCGGTAGAGACCCAGTACTTC.

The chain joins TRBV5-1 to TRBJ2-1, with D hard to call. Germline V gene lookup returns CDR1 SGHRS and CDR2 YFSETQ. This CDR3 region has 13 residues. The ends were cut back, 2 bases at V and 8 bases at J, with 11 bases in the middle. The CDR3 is CASSFRALHEQFF. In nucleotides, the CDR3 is TGCGCCAGCAGCTTCAGAGCGCTCCATGAGCAGTTCTTC. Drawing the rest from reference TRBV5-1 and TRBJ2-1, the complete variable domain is KAGVTQTPRYLIKTRGQQVTLSCSPISGHRSVSWYQQTPGQGLQFLFEYFSETQRNKGNFPGRFSGRQFSNSRSEMNVSTLELGDSALYLCASSFRALHEQFFGPGTRLTVL.

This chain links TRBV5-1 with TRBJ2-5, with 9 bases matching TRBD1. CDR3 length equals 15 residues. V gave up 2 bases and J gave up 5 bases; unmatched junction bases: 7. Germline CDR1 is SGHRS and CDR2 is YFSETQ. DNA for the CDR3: TGCGCCAGCAGCTTAGGGACAGGGTTTCGTGAGACCCAGTACTTC. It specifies CASSLGTGFRETQYF. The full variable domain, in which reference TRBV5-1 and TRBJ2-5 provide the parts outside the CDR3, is KAGVTQTPRYLIKTRGQQVTLSCSPISGHRSVSWYQQTPGQGLQFLFEYFSETQRNKGNFPGRFSGRQFSNSRSEMNVSTLELGDSALYLCASSLGTGFRETQYFGPGTRLLVL.

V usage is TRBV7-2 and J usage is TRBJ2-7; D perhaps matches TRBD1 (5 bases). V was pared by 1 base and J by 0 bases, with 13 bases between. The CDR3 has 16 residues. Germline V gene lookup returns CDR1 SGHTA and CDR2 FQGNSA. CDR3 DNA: TGTGCCAGCAGCTTAGGAGGCAGGGTCGGCTCCTACGAGCAGTACTTC. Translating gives CASSLGGRVGSYEQYF.

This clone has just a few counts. The CDR3 sequence is CASSQDSVPEQFF. The CDR3 region has the DNA TGCGCCAGCAGCCAGGATTCGGTTCCTGAGCAGTTCTTC. The chain has TRBV5-1 and TRBJ2-1; D is uncertain. The V end lost 4 bases, the J end lost 9 bases, and 14 bases lay between the germline ends. The germline V gene has CDR1 SGHRS and CDR2 YFSETQ. This CDR3 comprises 13 residues.

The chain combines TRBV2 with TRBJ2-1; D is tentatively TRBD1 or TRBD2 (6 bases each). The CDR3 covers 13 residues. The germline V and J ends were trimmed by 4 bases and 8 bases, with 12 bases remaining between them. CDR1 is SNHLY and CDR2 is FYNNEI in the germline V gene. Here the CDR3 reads CASSVNREDEQFF. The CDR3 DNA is TGTGCCAGCAGTGTAAACAGGGAGGATGAGCAGTTCTTC.

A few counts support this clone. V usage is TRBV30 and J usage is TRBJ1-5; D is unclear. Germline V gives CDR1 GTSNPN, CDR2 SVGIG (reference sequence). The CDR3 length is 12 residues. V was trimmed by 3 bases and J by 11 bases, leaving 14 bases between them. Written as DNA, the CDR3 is TGTGCCTGGAGCCCAGACTCCGTGGCCCAGCATTTT. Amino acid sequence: CAWSPDSVAQHF.

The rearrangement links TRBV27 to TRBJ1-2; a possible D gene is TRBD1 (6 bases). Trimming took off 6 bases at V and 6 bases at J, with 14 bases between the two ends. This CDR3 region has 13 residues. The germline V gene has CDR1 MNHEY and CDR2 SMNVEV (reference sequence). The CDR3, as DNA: TGTGCCAGCAGACTAACAGGGTTCCATGGCTACACCTTC. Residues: CASRLTGFHGYTF.

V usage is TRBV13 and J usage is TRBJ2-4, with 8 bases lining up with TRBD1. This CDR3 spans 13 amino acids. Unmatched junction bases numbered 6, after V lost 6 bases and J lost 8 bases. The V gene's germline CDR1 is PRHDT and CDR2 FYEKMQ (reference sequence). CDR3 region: CASRIQGADIQYF. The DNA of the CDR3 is TGTGCCAGCAGGATCCAGGGGGCGGACATTCAGTACTTC. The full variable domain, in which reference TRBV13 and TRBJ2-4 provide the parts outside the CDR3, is AAGVIQSPRHLIKEKRETATLKCYPIPRHDTVYWYQQGPGQDPQFLISFYEKMQSDKGSIPDRFSAQQFSDYHSELNMSSLELGDSALYFCASRIQGADIQYFGAGTRLSVL.

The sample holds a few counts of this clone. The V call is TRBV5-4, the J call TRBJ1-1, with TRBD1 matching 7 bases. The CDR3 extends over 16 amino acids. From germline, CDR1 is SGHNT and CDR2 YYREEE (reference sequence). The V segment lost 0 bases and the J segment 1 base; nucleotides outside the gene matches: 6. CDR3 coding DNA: TGTGCCAGCAGCTTGGGCCGAAACAGGGGGAACACTGAAGCTTTCTTT. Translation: CASSLGRNRGNTEAFF. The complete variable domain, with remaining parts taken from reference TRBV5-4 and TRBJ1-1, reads ETGVTQSPTHLIKTRGQQVTLRCSSQSGHNTVSWYQQALGQGPQFIFQYYREEENGRGNFPPRFSGLQFPNYSSELNVNALELDDSALYLCASSLGRNRGNTEAFFGQGTRLTVV.

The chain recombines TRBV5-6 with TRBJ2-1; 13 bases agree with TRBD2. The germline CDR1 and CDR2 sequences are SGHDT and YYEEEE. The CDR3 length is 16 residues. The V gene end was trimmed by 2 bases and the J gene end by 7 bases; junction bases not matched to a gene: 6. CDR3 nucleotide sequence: TGTGCCAGCAGCTTCCGACTAGCGGGAGGATGGAATGAGCAGTTCTTC. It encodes CASSFRLAGGWNEQFF.

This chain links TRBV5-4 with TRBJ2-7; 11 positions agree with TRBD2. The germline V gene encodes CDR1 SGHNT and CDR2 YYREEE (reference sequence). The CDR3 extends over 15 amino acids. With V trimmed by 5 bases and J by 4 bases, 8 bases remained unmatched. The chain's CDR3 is CASSPSGTSGYEQYF. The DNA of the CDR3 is TGTGCCAGCAGTCCCTCCGGGACTAGCGGATACGAGCAGTACTTC.

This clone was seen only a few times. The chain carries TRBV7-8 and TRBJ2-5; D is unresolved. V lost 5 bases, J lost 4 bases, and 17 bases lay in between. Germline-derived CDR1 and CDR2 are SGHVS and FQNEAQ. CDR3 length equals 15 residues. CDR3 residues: CASSTSRWVRETQYF. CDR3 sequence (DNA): TGTGCCAGCAGCACCAGCCGGTGGGTTCGAGAGACCCAGTACTTC.

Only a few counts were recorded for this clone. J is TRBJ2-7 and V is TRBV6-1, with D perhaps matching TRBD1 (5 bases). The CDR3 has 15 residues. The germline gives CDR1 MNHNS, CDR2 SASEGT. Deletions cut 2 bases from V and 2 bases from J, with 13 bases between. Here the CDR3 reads CASSESGLVPYEQYF. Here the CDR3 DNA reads TGTGCCAGCAGTGAATCAGGGTTAGTCCCCTACGAGCAGTACTTC.